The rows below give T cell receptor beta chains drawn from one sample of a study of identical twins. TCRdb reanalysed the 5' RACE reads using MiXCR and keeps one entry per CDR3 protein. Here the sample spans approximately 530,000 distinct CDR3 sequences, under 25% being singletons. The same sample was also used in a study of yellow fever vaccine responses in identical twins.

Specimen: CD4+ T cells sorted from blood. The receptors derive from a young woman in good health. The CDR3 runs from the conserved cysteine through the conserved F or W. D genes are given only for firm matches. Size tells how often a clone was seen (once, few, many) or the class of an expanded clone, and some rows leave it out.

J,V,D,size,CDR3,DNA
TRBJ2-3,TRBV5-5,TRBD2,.,CASSLPSSGSTDTQYF,TGTGCCAGCAGCTTGCCGAGTAGCGGGAGTACAGATACGCAGTATTTT
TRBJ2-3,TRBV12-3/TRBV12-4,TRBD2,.,CASIRGGASTDTQYF,TGTGCCAGCATAAGGGGAGGGGCAAGCACAGATACGCAGTATTTT
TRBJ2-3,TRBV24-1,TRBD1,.,CATSDLDRDSTDTQYF,TGTGCCACCAGTGATTTGGACAGGGATAGCACAGATACGCAGTATTTT
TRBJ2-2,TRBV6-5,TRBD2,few,CASSTSSGRAQELFF,TGTGCCAGCAGTACTTCTAGCGGGAGGGCCCAGGAGCTGTTTTTT
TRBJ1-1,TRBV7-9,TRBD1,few,CASSSQSTGKEAFF,TGTGCCAGCAGCTCGCAATCGACAGGGAAGGAAGCTTTCTTT
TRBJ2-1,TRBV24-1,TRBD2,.,CATSDPRLAGGRNYNEQFF,TGTGCCACCAGTGATCCCCGACTAGCGGGAGGGAGAAACTACAATGAGCAGTTCTTC
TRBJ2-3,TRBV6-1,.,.,CASRRLVSSTDTQYF,TGTGCCAGCAGGCGACTTGTTTCTAGCACAGATACGCAGTATTTT
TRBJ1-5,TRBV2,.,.,CASSGGQWGLSQHF,TGTGCCAGCAGTGGAGGACAGTGGGGGTTAAGCCAGCATTTT
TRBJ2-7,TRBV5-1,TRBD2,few,CASSLPGTSGTYEQYF,TGCGCCAGCAGCTTACCCGGGACTAGCGGAACTTACGAGCAGTACTTC
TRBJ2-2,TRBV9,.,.,CASSVVGTNTGELFF,TGTGCCAGCAGCGTAGTAGGAACGAACACCGGGGAGCTGTTTTTT
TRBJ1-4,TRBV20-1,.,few,CSARGRLGEKLFF,TGCAGTGCTAGAGGTCGGCTAGGAGAAAAACTGTTTTTT
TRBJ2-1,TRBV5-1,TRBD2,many,CASSLMGSSGSRNNEQFF,TGCGCCAGCAGCTTGATGGGGTCTAGCGGGAGCAGGAACAATGAGCAGTTCTTC
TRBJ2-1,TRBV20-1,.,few,CSARDGGDRSTFNEQFF,TGCAGTGCTAGAGATGGAGGTGACCGCAGTACCTTCAATGAGCAGTTCTTC
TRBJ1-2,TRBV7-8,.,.,CASSLALRDYGYTF,TGTGCCAGCAGCTTAGCGCTCAGGGACTATGGCTACACCTTC
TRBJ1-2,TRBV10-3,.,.,CGISTLGSYTF,TGTGGGATCAGTACACTAGGTAGCTACACCTTC
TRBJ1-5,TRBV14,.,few,CASSQGGLGNQPQHF,TGTGCCAGCAGCCAAGGAGGGTTAGGCAATCAGCCCCAGCATTTT
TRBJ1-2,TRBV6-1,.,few,CASSEGGLYGYTF,TGTGCCAGCAGTGAGGGGGGCCTCTATGGCTACACCTTC
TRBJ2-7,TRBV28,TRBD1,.,CASSPVYLTGNEQYF,TGTGCCAGCAGTCCCGTGTACCTGACAGGGAACGAGCAGTACTTC
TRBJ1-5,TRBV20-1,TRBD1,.,CSARSGTGNQPQHF,TGCAGTGCTAGAAGCGGGACAGGCAATCAGCCCCAGCATTTT
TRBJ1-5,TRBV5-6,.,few,CASILEGSNQPQHF,TGTGCCAGCATCTTGGAAGGGAGCAATCAGCCCCAGCATTTT
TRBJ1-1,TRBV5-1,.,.,CASSLLGKTGTEAFF,TGCGCCAGCAGCTTATTAGGGAAGACGGGCACTGAAGCTTTCTTT
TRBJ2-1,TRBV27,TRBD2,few,CASSTSRGGGWNEQFF,TGTGCCAGCAGCACCTCCCGGGGGGGAGGATGGAATGAGCAGTTCTTC
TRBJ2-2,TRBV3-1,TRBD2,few,CASSHRIAGGVSTGELFF,TGTGCCAGCAGCCACCGTATAGCGGGAGGCGTGAGCACCGGGGAGCTGTTTTTT
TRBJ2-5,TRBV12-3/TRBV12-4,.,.,CASSSTGAAETQYF,TGTGCCAGCAGTTCCACCGGGGCTGCAGAGACCCAGTACTTC
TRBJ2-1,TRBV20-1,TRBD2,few,CSARGSGSRYEQFF,TGCAGTGCTCGGGGCAGCGGGAGCCGGTATGAGCAGTTCTTC
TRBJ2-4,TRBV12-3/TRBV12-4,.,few,CASRGQGKNIQYF,TGTGCCAGCAGGGGGCAGGGCAAAAACATTCAGTACTTC
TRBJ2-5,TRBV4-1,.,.,CASSQVPIETQYF,TGCGCCAGCAGCCAAGTCCCTATAGAGACCCAGTACTTC
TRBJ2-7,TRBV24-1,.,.,CATSRDIGYEQYF,TGTGCCACCAGTCGGGACATCGGGTACGAGCAGTACTTC
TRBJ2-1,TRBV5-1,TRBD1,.,CASSFTGASSYNEQFF,TGCGCCAGCAGCTTTACAGGGGCAAGCTCCTACAATGAGCAGTTCTTC
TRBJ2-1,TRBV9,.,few,CASSVALVRDEQFF,TGTGCCAGCAGCGTAGCTCTGGTTAGGGATGAGCAGTTCTTC
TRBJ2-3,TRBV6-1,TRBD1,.,CASSEITGGADTQYF,TGTGCCAGCAGTGAAATCACAGGGGGCGCAGATACGCAGTATTTT
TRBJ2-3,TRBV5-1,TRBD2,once,CASILNTGGTDTQYF,TGCGCCAGCATTCTTAACACGGGAGGGACAGATACGCAGTATTTT
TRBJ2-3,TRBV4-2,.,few,CASSQEARGRTDTQYF,TGTGCCAGCAGCCAAGAGGCCCGGGGCCGCACAGATACGCAGTATTTT
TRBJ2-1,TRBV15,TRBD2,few,CATSRDRTSGGARRYNEQFF,TGTGCCACCAGCAGAGATAGGACTAGCGGGGGGGCTCGTCGCTACAATGAGCAGTTCTTC
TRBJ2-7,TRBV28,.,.,CASSFPRGHSYEQYF,TGTGCCAGCAGTTTCCCCCGGGGTCACTCCTACGAGCAGTACTTC
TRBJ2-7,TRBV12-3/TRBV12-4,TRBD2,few,CASRQSGSTPYEQYF,TGTGCCAGCAGACAGAGCGGGAGTACTCCTTACGAGCAGTACTTC
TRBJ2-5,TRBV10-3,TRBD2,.,CAISDSGGGSETQYF,TGTGCCATCAGTGACTCGGGGGGGGGTTCAGAGACCCAGTACTTC
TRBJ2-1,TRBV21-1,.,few,CASSKVQSSGGPYNEQFF,TGTGCCAGCAGCAAAGTACAGTCTAGCGGGGGTCCCTACAATGAGCAGTTCTTC
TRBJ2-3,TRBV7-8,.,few,CASSQGWDTQYF,TGTGCCAGCAGCCAAGGGTGGGATACGCAGTATTTT
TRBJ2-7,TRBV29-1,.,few,CSVFSGYEQYF,TGCAGCGTTTTCTCGGGGTACGAGCAGTACTTC
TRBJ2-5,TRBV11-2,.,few,CASSLRRTVQETQYF,TGTGCCAGCAGCCTGAGACGGACAGTACAAGAGACCCAGTACTTC
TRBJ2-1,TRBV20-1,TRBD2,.,CSAPLAGGLNEQFF,TGCAGTGCTCCACTAGCGGGGGGGCTCAATGAGCAGTTCTTC
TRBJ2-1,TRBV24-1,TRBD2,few,CATSDRGTSGRAGQFF,TGTGCCACCAGTGACCGTGGGACTAGCGGGAGGGCTGGGCAGTTCTTC
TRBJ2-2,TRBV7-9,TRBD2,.,CASSLGSSGTSTGELFF,TGTGCCAGCAGCTTAGGAAGTAGCGGGACTTCCACCGGGGAGCTGTTTTTT
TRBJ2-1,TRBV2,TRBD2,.,CASSPRGAGAYNEQFF,TGTGCCAGCAGCCCTAGAGGGGCGGGAGCCTACAATGAGCAGTTCTTC
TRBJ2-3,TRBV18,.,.,CASSRNGSPTDTQYF,TGTGCCAGCTCCCGGAATGGGAGCCCCACAGATACGCAGTATTTT
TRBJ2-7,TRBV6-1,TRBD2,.,CTSTAGGRNYEQYF,TGTACCAGCACGGCGGGAGGGAGGAATTACGAGCAGTACTTC
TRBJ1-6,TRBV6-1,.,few,CASSAISSDSPLHF,TGTGCCAGCAGTGCAATATCATCGGATTCACCCCTCCACTTT
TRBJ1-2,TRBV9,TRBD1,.,CASSEGQPYGYTF,TGTGCCAGCAGCGAGGGACAGCCCTATGGCTACACCTTC
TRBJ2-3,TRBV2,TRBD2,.,CASSELFGLAGMTDTQYF,TGTGCCAGCAGTGAACTGTTTGGACTAGCGGGGATGACAGATACGCAGTATTTT
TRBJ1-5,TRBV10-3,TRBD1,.,CATAGQQNQPQHF,TGTGCCACCGCGGGACAGCAAAATCAGCCCCAGCATTTT
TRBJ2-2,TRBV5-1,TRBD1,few,CASSVQGSGTGELFF,TGCGCCAGCAGCGTACAGGGGTCGGGGACCGGGGAGCTGTTTTTT
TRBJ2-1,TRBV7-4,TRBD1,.,CASSYTGVLSVYNEQFF,TGTGCCAGCAGCTACACAGGGGTATTAAGTGTTTACAATGAGCAGTTCTTC
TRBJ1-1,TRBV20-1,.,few,CSAMEGRAFF,TGCAGTGCTATGGAAGGACGAGCTTTCTTT
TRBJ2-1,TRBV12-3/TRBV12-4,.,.,CASSPLQGVGEQFF,TGTGCCAGCAGTCCCCTTCAGGGCGTAGGGGAGCAGTTCTTC